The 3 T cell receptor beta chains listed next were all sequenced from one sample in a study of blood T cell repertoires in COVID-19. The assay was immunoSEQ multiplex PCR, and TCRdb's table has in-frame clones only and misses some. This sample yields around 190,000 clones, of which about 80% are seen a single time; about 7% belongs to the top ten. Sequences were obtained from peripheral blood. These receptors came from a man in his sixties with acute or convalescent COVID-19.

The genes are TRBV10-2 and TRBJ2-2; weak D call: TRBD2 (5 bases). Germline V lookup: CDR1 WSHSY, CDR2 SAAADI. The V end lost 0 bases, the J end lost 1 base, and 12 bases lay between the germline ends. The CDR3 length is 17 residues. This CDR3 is CASSESKGLKNTGELFF. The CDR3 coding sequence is TGCGCCAGCAGTGAGTCGAAAGGACTTAAGAACACCGGGGAGCTGTTTTTT.

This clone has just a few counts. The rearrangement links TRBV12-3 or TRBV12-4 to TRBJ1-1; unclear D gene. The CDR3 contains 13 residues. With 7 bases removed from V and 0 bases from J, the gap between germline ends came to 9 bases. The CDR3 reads CASIKTLNTEAFF. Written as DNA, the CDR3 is TGTGCCAGCATTAAGACTCTGAACACTGAAGCTTTCTTT.

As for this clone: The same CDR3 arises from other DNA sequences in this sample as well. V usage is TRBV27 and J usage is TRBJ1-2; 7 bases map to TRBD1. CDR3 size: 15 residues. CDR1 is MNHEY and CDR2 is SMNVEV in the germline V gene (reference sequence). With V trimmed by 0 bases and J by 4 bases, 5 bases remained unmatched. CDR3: CASSLSAGGSYGYTF. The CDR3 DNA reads TGTGCCAGCAGTTTATCGGCAGGGGGTAGCTATGGCTACACCTTC.